This TCR beta chain was sequenced in a study of shared clonotypes between healthy human individuals. Sequencing used immunoSEQ multiplex PCR; TCRdb keeps in-frame clones, though not all of them. The table shows approximately 1.5 million clones, with approximately 98% occurring only once. V was pared by 6 bases and J by 6 bases, with 9 bases between. CDR1 SGHTA and CDR2 FQGNSA come from the germline V gene. The CDR3 runs 11 residues. The receptor was derived from a man aged 30 to 39 in good health. The chain uses TRBV7-2 and TRBJ2-7; D not resolved. Sequencing was done on a sample of naive CD4+ T cells sorted from blood. Subset specified: CD45RA+ positively selected. The CDR3 DNA is TGTGCCAGCAGTTCCGTCGCCGAGCAGTACTTC. Translated, it gives CASSSVAEQYF.